This T cell receptor (beta chain) was profiled in a study of regulatory T cells in long-lasting Graves disease. This clonotype occurred many times. Germline is not matched at one junction end, which may reflect a read error. Stated time point: persistent/refractory GD, antithyroid drugs over 5 years with positive TRAb. Generation of the TCR library employed RNA extracted from PBMCs. American Thyroid Association guidelines defined Graves' disease diagnosis. According to the study, TCR beta libraries were built with iRepertoire HTBI primers and CDR3-region Arm-PCR. One entry per CDR3 protein results from TCRdb running MiXCR on the multiplex PCR reads. The sample carries around 450,000 distinct CDR3 sequences, 20% to 25% recorded once. There are 13 residues in the CDR3.

This sequence originates from a female donor with Graves disease. Material: peripheral blood mononuclear cells (PBMCs), obtained when the disease was refractory, from a patient treated with antithyroid drugs. This chain joins TRBV12-3 or TRBV12-4 and TRBJ1-1; D gene unclear. CDR3 region: CASSLEGRAEAFF. Here the CDR3 DNA reads TGTGCCAGCAGCTTAGAAGGGCGGGCAGAAGCTTTCTTT.